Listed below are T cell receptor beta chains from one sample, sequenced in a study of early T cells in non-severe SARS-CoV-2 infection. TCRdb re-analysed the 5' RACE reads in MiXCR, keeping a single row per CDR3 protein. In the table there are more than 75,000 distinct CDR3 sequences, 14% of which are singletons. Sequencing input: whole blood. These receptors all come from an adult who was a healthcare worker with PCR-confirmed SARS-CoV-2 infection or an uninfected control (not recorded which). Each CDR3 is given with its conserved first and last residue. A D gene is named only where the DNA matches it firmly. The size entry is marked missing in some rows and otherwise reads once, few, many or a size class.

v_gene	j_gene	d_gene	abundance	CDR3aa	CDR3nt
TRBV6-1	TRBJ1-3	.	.	CASSQDGISGNTIYF	TGTGCCAGCAGCCAAGACGGAATCTCTGGAAACACCATATATTTT
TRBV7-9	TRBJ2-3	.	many	CASTLKPGVSITDTQYF	TGTGCCAGCACCCTGAAACCGGGAGTCAGCATAACAGATACGCAGTATTTT
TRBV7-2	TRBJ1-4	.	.	CASRFPHEKLFF	TGTGCCAGCAGATTCCCGCATGAAAAACTGTTTTTT
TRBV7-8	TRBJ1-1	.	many	CASTPFADTEAFF	TGTGCCAGCACCCCTTTCGCGGACACTGAAGCTTTCTTT
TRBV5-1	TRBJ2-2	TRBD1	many	CASSSGTGNTGELFF	TGCGCCAGCAGCTCAGGGACAGGGAACACCGGGGAGCTGTTTTTT
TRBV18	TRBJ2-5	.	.	CASSQGQETQYF	TGTGCCAGCTCACAGGGGCAAGAGACCCAGTACTTC
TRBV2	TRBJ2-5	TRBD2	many	CASSEARGASQETQYF	TGTGCCAGCAGTGAAGCGCGGGGGGCCTCTCAAGAGACCCAGTACTTC
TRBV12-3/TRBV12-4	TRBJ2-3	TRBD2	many	CASSPSSGGASDTQYF	TGTGCCAGCAGTCCCTCTAGCGGGGGGGCCTCAGATACGCAGTATTTT
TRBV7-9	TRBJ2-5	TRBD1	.	CASSLNRGPQETQYF	TGTGCCAGCAGCTTAAACAGGGGCCCCCAAGAGACCCAGTACTTC
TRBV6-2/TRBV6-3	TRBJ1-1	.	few	CASRRGREAFF	TGTGCCAGCAGGCGCGGAAGGGAAGCTTTCTTT
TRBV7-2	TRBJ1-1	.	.	CASSLGDGVMNTEAFF	TGTGCCAGCAGCTTGGGGGACGGAGTAATGAACACTGAAGCTTTCTTT
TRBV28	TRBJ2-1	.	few	CASTSGGGTSYNEQFF	TGTGCCAGTACATCAGGGGGGGGCACTTCATACAATGAGCAGTTCTTC
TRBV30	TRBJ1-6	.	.	CAWTVTDNSPLHF	TGTGCCTGGACGGTGACAGATAATTCACCCCTCCACTTT
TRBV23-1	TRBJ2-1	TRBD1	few	CASSHPSTGSSYNEQFF	TGCGCCAGCAGTCATCCGTCGACAGGGAGTTCCTACAATGAGCAGTTCTTC
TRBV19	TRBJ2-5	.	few	CASSIGGTQETQYF	TGTGCCAGTAGTATAGGAGGTACCCAAGAGACCCAGTACTTC
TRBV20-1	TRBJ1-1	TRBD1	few	CSARRQGAGNTEAFF	TGCAGTGCTCGTAGACAGGGGGCGGGAAACACTGAAGCTTTCTTT
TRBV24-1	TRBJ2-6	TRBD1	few	CATEQGGAGANVLTF	TGTGCCACCGAACAAGGGGGCGCTGGGGCCAACGTCCTGACTTTC
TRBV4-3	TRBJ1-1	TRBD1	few	CASSQDSRDSTEAFF	TGCGCCAGCAGCCAAGATTCCCGGGACAGCACTGAAGCTTTCTTT
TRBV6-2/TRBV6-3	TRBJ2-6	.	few	CASSYSRASTPGANVLTF	TGTGCCAGCAGTTACTCCCGGGCTTCAACCCCTGGGGCCAACGTCCTGACTTTC
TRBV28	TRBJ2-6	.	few	CASTIDLSGANVLTF	TGTGCCAGCACTATAGACCTTTCTGGGGCCAACGTCCTGACTTTC
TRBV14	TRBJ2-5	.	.	CASSQVNTLETQYF	TGTGCCAGCAGCCAAGTCAACACCTTGGAGACCCAGTACTTC
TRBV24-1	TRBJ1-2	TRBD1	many	CATSETGTGLPYGYTF	TGTGCCACCAGTGAAACCGGGACAGGGCTCCCCTATGGCTACACCTTC
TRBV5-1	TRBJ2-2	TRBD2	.	CASSLEGRTSDWELFF	TGCGCCAGCAGCTTGGAGGGAAGGACTAGCGACTGGGAGCTGTTTTTT
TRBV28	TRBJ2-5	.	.	CASSSPLAGARETQYF	TGTGCCAGCAGTTCACCCCTGGCGGGGGCACGAGAGACCCAGTACTTC
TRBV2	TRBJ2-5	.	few	CAIPARPPTQETQYF	TGTGCCATCCCGGCCCGACCACCAACACAAGAGACCCAGTACTTC
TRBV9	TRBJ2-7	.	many	CASSVGLSRQVNEQYF	TGTGCCAGCAGCGTCGGACTTAGCAGGCAGGTGAACGAGCAGTACTTC
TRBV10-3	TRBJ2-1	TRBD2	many	CAISEGTSDEQFF	TGTGCCATCAGTGAAGGGACTAGCGATGAGCAGTTCTTC
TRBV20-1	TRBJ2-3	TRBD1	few	CSARIQGVRTDTQYF	TGCAGTGCTAGAATACAGGGGGTGAGGACAGATACGCAGTATTTT
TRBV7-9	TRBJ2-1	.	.	CASSLTITNNEQFF	TGTGCCAGCAGCTTAACGATAACCAACAATGAGCAGTTCTTC
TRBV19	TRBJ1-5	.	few	CASSVGGLHNQPQHF	TGTGCCAGTAGTGTCGGGGGCCTTCACAATCAGCCCCAGCATTTT
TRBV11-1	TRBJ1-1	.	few	CASSFRDTMNTEAFF	TGTGCCAGCAGCTTCCGGGACACCATGAACACTGAAGCTTTCTTT
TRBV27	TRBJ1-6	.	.	CAIAEQGTAGSPLHF	TGTGCCATCGCCGAACAGGGAACTGCCGGCTCACCCCTCCACTTT
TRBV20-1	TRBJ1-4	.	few	CSAVYEDRRPFF	TGCAGTGCTGTCTATGAGGACAGACGTCCGTTTTTT
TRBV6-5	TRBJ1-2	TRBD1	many	CAVCPQGGNGYTF	TGTGCCGTCTGCCCCCAGGGGGGGAACGGCTACACCTTC
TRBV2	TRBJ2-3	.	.	CASRATKRTDTQYF	TGTGCCAGCAGGGCTACGAAAAGAACAGATACGCAGTATTTT
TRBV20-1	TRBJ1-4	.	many	CSADDTAGEKLFF	TGCAGTGCTGACGACACTGCTGGTGAAAAACTGTTTTTT
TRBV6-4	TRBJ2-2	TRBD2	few	CASRGTSGENTGELFF	TGTGCCAGCAGAGGGACTAGCGGGGAAAACACCGGGGAGCTGTTTTTT
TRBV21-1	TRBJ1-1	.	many	CASSKEGEGIEAFF	TGTGCCAGCAGCAAAGAAGGGGAGGGAATTGAAGCTTTCTTT
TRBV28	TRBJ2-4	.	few	CASSLSGTRTKNIQYF	TGTGCCAGCAGTTTATCGGGCACCCGAACCAAAAACATTCAGTACTTC
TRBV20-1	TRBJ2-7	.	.	CSASRGRSSYEQYF	TGCAGTGCTAGCCGAGGGCGAAGCTCCTACGAGCAGTACTTC